Below are 28 T cell receptor beta chains sequenced from a single sample in a study of STAT5B mutations in CD4+ large granular lymphocyte leukemia. Assay: immunoSEQ multiplex PCR; the TCRdb copy retains only in-frame clones and omits some. The sample lists about 33,000 clones; around four fifths were seen once. The sequencing sample was made of CD4+ T cells from blood buffy coats. The origin of the receptors is a human donor in good health.

The V gene is TRBV5-1, the J gene TRBJ2-3; 9 nucleotides align to TRBD2. CDR1 and CDR2 (germline): SGHRS, YFSETQ. V gave up 0 bases and J gave up 0 bases; unmatched junction bases: 8. The CDR3 loop spans 18 amino acids. The CDR3 DNA sequence: TGCGCCAGCAGCTTGGATTTAGCGGGGGCCATTAGCACAGATACGCAGTATTTT. Residues: CASSLDLAGAISTDTQYF.

This clone was picked up one time. V is TRBV6-5 and J is TRBJ2-7; D is unclear. Looked up from germline, CDR1 is MNHEY and CDR2 is SVGAGI. The CDR3 is made up of 14 amino acids. The V end lost 5 bases, the J end lost 4 bases, and 15 bases lay between the germline ends. The CDR3 coding sequence is TGTGCCAGCAGTGCACAACAGTATGGGTACGAGCAGTACTTC. Amino acids: CASSAQQYGYEQYF.

The rearrangement uses TRBV2 and TRBJ2-2; a weak D match, TRBD2 (6 bases). The ends were cut back, 6 bases at V and 0 bases at J, with 17 bases in the middle. The CDR3 has 17 amino acids. The germline CDR1 and CDR2 sequences are SNHLY and FYNNEI. In DNA form, the CDR3 reads TGTGCCAGCAGCGCAGGAGGGAGTTGGGCGAACACCGGGGAGCTGTTTTTT. Its protein is CASSAGGSWANTGELFF.

The CDR3 sequence is CASSQETSYEQYF. The CDR3 bases are TGTGCCAGCAGCCAAGAGACTTCCTACGAGCAGTACTTC. This chain connects TRBV4-2 to TRBJ2-7, with unresolved D. Trimming took off 0 bases at V and 1 base at J, with 4 bases between the two ends. The CDR3 is 13 residues long. Germline lookup yields CDR1 LGHNA and CDR2 YNFKEQ.

The chain combines TRBV11-1 with TRBJ1-2, with unresolved D. The CDR3 consists of 14 residues. V dropped 5 bases and J dropped 2 bases, with 12 bases sitting between them. CDR1 and CDR2 from the germline V gene are SGHAT and FQDESV (reference sequence). In DNA, the CDR3 is TGTGCCAGCAGCCCCTCGGCCGGGAACTATGGCTACACCTTC. Amino acid sequence: CASSPSAGNYGYTF.

V and J are TRBV19 and TRBJ1-5, with a weak D call TRBD1 (5 bases). Germline assignment: CDR1 LNHDA and CDR2 SQIVND (reference sequence). The ends were cut back, 2 bases at V and 3 bases at J, with 11 bases in the middle. This CDR3 is built from 15 residues. The CDR3 here is CASSISAGYNQPQHF. CDR3 DNA: TGTGCCAGTAGTATATCGGCAGGGTACAATCAGCCCCAGCATTTT.

The rearrangement uses TRBV7-9 and TRBJ1-5; D is undetermined. V was trimmed by 6 bases and J by 3 bases, leaving 6 bases between them. This CDR3 has 12 amino acids. From germline, CDR1 is SEHNR and CDR2 FQNEAQ (reference sequence). Here the CDR3 reads CASSPNNQPQHF. The CDR3 nucleotides read TGTGCCAGCAGTCCTAACAATCAGCCCCAGCATTTT.

This sequence joins TRBV5-1 and TRBJ2-2; no firm D call. The CDR3 is made up of 14 amino acids. The germline V and J ends were trimmed by 4 bases and 2 bases, with 9 bases remaining between them. CDR1 and CDR2 from the germline V gene are SGHRS and YFSETQ. CDR3 loop: CASSQGPNTGELFF. CDR3 bases: TGCGCCAGCAGCCAAGGACCTAACACCGGGGAGCTGTTTTTT.

The genes are TRBV11-2 and TRBJ2-7; the D gene is possibly TRBD2 (6 bases). The V gene lost 5 bases and the J gene lost 3 bases, with 11 bases spanning the gap. The CDR3 sequence is 13 residues long. Per the germline V gene, CDR1 is SGHAT and CDR2 is FQNNGV. CDR3 in amino acids: CASSPGRDYEQYF. As DNA, the CDR3 is TGTGCCAGCAGCCCAGGGCGGGACTACGAGCAGTACTTC.

The chain employs TRBV6-6 and TRBJ1-2, with D possibly being TRBD1 (5 bases). V gave up 2 bases and J gave up 3 bases, with 16 bases separating them. The CDR3 has 16 amino acids. Germline CDR1 reads MNHNY; CDR2 reads SVGAGI (reference sequence). Here the CDR3 reads CASSYTRTPGDYGYTF. As DNA, the CDR3 is TGTGCCAGCAGTTACACGCGGACACCGGGGGACTATGGCTACACCTTC.

This chain connects TRBV23-1 to TRBJ1-4, with 8 positions matching TRBD1. TRBV23-1 is flagged as an ORF with uncertain function. Germline trimming cut 7 bases from V and 5 bases from J; bases unmatched to any gene: 15. The CDR3 runs 17 residues. Here the CDR3 reads CASNTPGGGQVNEKLFF. Written as DNA, the CDR3 is TGCGCCAGCAATACCCCTGGGGGGGGACAGGTAAATGAAAAACTGTTTTTT.

In its sample, this clone was seen a few times. The chain recombines TRBV7-2 with TRBJ2-1; tentatively, D is TRBD2 (6 bases). The CDR3 totals 14 residues. V lost 3 bases and J lost 4, with 10 bases in between. Germline V gives CDR1 SGHTA, CDR2 FQGNSA. DNA of the CDR3: TGTGCCAGCAGCTTGGGGACTGAGTACAATGAGCAGTTCTTC. Its translation: CASSLGTEYNEQFF.

The genes are TRBV7-3 and TRBJ2-2, with D uncertain. The V end was cut by 5 bases, the J end by 1 base, with 8 bases between. Looked up from germline, CDR1 is SGHTA and CDR2 is FQGTGA. The CDR3 length is 14 residues. Written as DNA, the CDR3 is TGTGCCAGCAGCCCCACCCTGAACACCGGGGAGCTGTTTTTT. This sequence encodes CASSPTLNTGELFF.

The V gene is TRBV10-1, the J gene TRBJ2-3; 8 bases agree with TRBD1. There are 14 residues in the CDR3. The germline V gene has CDR1 WNHNN and CDR2 SYGVQD (reference sequence). With V trimmed by 8 bases and J by 6 bases, 10 bases remained unmatched. The CDR3 nucleotides are TGCGCCAGCGCGACAGGGGACCAGCGGGATACGCAGTATTTT. This sequence encodes CASATGDQRDTQYF.

This chain links TRBV6-1 with TRBJ1-1; D not certain. V was cut by 0 bases and J by 0 bases, with 14 bases left in between. CDR1 MNHNS and CDR2 SASEGT come from the germline V gene. The CDR3 spans 17 residues. CDR3 in amino acids: CASSEAPQSSLNTEAFF. The DNA of the CDR3 is TGTGCCAGCAGTGAAGCCCCTCAGTCGTCCTTGAACACTGAAGCTTTCTTT.

The V and J genes are TRBV6-1 and TRBJ1-5; D is unresolved. The CDR3 spans 16 residues. Germline lookup yields CDR1 MNHNS and CDR2 SASEGT. Trimming removed 4 bases at V and 4 bases at J, with 17 bases between. CDR3 sequence: CASSAPGDGFNQPQHF. CDR3 nucleotide sequence: TGTGCCAGCAGTGCTCCAGGAGATGGGTTTAATCAGCCCCAGCATTTT.

The rearrangement uses TRBV6-1 and TRBJ2-7; D is uncertain. The CDR3 is made up of 15 amino acids. Per germline, CDR1 MNHNS and CDR2 SASEGT. Trimming took off 0 bases at V and 2 bases at J, with 11 bases between the two ends. The CDR3 nucleotides read TGTGCCAGCAGTGAAGCGCTAGGGTCCACCTACGAGCAGTACTTC. Its protein is CASSEALGSTYEQYF.

V usage is TRBV19 and J usage is TRBJ1-3; possible D gene TRBD1, 5 bases. Trimming removed 5 bases at V and 3 bases at J, with 14 bases between. The CDR3 sequence is 15 residues long. Germline CDR1 reads LNHDA; CDR2 reads SQIVND (reference sequence). In DNA form, the CDR3 reads TGTGCCAGTAGTCCCCTCGGGGCCCTTGGAAACACCATATATTTT. Its protein is CASSPLGALGNTIYF.

The chain carries TRBV30 and TRBJ2-5; 9 nucleotides agree with TRBD1. Germline V gene sequence: CDR1 GTSNPN, CDR2 SVGIG (reference sequence). V was clipped by 0 bases and J by 11 bases; unmatched bases: 10. This CDR3 comprises 14 residues. The CDR3 is CAWSVGTGWLEQYF. The CDR3 nucleotides read TGTGCCTGGAGTGTTGGGACAGGGTGGTTGGAGCAGTACTTC.

This sequence joins TRBV30 and TRBJ1-5, with D uncertain. Per germline, CDR1 GTSNPN and CDR2 SVGIG (reference sequence). CDR3 size: 16 residues. Deletions cut 1 base from V and 0 bases from J, with 13 bases between. The CDR3 loop reads CAWSDGGSYSNQPQHF. CDR3 bases: TGTGCCTGGAGTGACGGCGGATCGTATAGCAATCAGCCCCAGCATTTT.

This clone occurred once. The rearrangement links TRBV10-1 to TRBJ2-5; possible D gene TRBD2, 7 bases. V was shortened by 0 bases and J by 5 bases, with 19 bases between the two germline ends. This CDR3 region has 17 residues. Germline V gene data show CDR1 as WNHNN and CDR2 as SYGVQD (reference sequence). The CDR3 region is CASSESLGGGPGETQYF. The CDR3 coding sequence is TGCGCCAGCAGTGAGTCGTTGGGCGGGGGCCCCGGGGAGACCCAGTACTTC.

V usage is TRBV5-1 and J usage is TRBJ1-2, with D maybe TRBD1 (6 bases). The V gene's germline CDR1 is SGHRS and CDR2 YFSETQ. The V and J ends lost 4 bases and 4 bases respectively, with 14 bases between them. The CDR3 consists of 14 residues. The DNA of the CDR3 is TGCGCCAGCAGCGGATCGCCGGGGGCCTATGGCTACACCTTC. Amino acid sequence: CASSGSPGAYGYTF.

This rearrangement joins TRBV9 to TRBJ1-3; no clear D. This CDR3 is 15 amino acids long. V shed 0 bases and J shed 2 bases, with 9 bases lying between them. CDR1 is SGDLS and CDR2 is YYNGEE in the germline V gene. The CDR3 sequence: CASSVGVAAGNTIYF. For the CDR3, the DNA is TGTGCCAGCAGCGTAGGCGTCGCAGCTGGAAACACCATATATTTT. Complete variable domain (other parts from reference TRBV9 and TRBJ1-3): DSGVTQTPKHLITATGQRVTLRCSPRSGDLSVYWYQQSLDQGLQFLIQYYNGEERAKGNILERFSAQQFPDLHSELNLSSLELGDSALYFCASSVGVAAGNTIYFGEGSWLTVV.

The chain recombines TRBV30 with TRBJ2-2, with D maybe TRBD2 (6 bases). The germline gives CDR1 GTSNPN, CDR2 SVGIG (reference sequence). The V and J ends lost 3 bases and 6 bases respectively, with 14 bases between them. The CDR3 contains 14 residues. CDR3 nucleotides: TGTGCCTGGAGCCTTGATCGGGGGTCCGGGGAGCTGTTTTTT. Translated: CAWSLDRGSGELFF.

This clone was picked up a small number of times. J is TRBJ2-7 and V is TRBV7-2; 10 bases map to TRBD2. This CDR3 contains 16 residues. The J segment lost 2 bases and the V segment lost 5 bases, leaving 9 bases of the junction unmatched. CDR1 and CDR2 from the germline V gene are SGHTA and FQGNSA. The CDR3 nucleotides read TGTGCCAGCAGCCATGGAACTAGCGGGACCCCCTACGAGCAGTACTTC. It codes for CASSHGTSGTPYEQYF.

This rearrangement joins TRBV30 to TRBJ1-6; D ambiguous. This CDR3 has 15 residues. Deletions cut 1 base from V and 4 bases from J, with 11 bases between. Germline V gene data show CDR1 as GTSNPN and CDR2 as SVGIG (reference sequence). Written as DNA, the CDR3 is TGTGCCTGGAGTGCCGAGCCGGCTTATAATTCACCCCTCCACTTT. It codes for CAWSAEPAYNSPLHF. The variable domain in full, with the rest retrieved from reference TRBV30 and TRBJ1-6, is SQTIHQWPATLVQPVGSPLSLECTVEGTSNPNLYWYRQAAGRGLQLLFYSVGIGQISSEVPQNLSASRPQDRQFILSSKKLLLSDSGFYLCAWSAEPAYNSPLHFGNGTRLTVT.

V is TRBV21-1 and J is TRBJ2-7; the DNA was not compared with TRBD2, the D call given in the table. TRBV21-1 is flagged as a pseudogene. The CDR3 runs 21 residues. The CDR3 reads CASSKEKSGAVRGGGWYEQYF. CDR3 nucleotide sequence: TGTGCCAGCAGCAAAGAAAAAAGTGGGGCGGTTCGGGGGGGAGGTTGGTACGAGCAGTACTTC.

CDR3 DNA sequence: TGTGCCTGGAGTGTAGGGCGGGCCGCCCTTGCGAACACCGGGGAGCTGTTTTTT. Translating gives CAWSVGRAALANTGELFF. The chain joins TRBV30 to TRBJ2-2; maybe TRBD2 (5 bases). V lost 0 bases and J lost 0, with 17 bases in between. The germline CDR1 and CDR2 sequences are GTSNPN and SVGIG (reference sequence). The CDR3 totals 18 residues.